The sequence of this T cell receptor beta chain was determined in a study of metastatic and nonmetastatic thyroid tumors (dated by TCRdb to the early 2020s). About the investigation overall: Repertoires from peripheral blood and from tumor or nodule tissue samples of malignant and benign thyroid patients were compared.

No treatment had been received by any patient before thyroid surgery. The study retrospectively analysed patient clinical samples collected from about 2012 to 2019 using T-cell receptor beta sequencing. Study-wide findings and limitations: TCR beta diversity was reported as significantly higher in malignant tumors than in benign nodules, in both blood and tumor samples.

This clone was detected ten times or more. Which antigen it targets is not known. No per-base quality is available; no much larger clone lies one base away. Different DNA sequences within this sample yield the same CDR3. Receptor amplification or capture employed PCR. Sequencing was performed on an Illumina HiSeq 4000. The TCR beta-chain CDR3 region of each patient was profiled by high-throughput sequencing. Per the source publication's procedure: Drawing on CDR3 differences between clinicopathological groups, the researchers built a classifier meant to tell apart patients with distant-metastatic papillary thyroid cancer. The Shannon index was used to assess repertoire diversity, and the Morisita-Horn index was used to assess tumor-blood repertoire similarity. TCRdb applied fastp at Q25 and MiXCR to the public reads, then kept only in-frame beta chains. The V and J calls and clone size are TCRdb's, not the authors'. For this sample the table gives nearly 15,000 clones, of which 15% to 20% were detected only once. Together, the top ten hold approximately 13% of the sample.

Per the germline V gene (reference sequence), DFQATT is the CDR1 and SNEGSKA is the CDR2. The germline V end is reduced by 6 bases and the J end by 4 bases; junction bases left unmatched: 15. From cysteine to phenylalanine, the CDR3 is 16 amino acids long. The entry retains the CDR3 DNA only, 48 bases that are in frame from base 1. The specimen sequenced was blood. The clonotype comes from a female donor with papillary thyroid cancer or a benign thyroid nodule (not recorded which). Some clones in this sample may be carry-over from other donors' samples. This chain joins TRBV20-1 to TRBJ2-3; 8 nucleotides in the junction match TRBD2. The nucleotides read TGCAGTGCCACAACTCGCGGAGCGGGAGTTGCAGATACGCAGTATTTT. It specifies CSATTRGAGVADTQYF.